This record covers a single TCR beta chain. V trimming: 3 bases; J trimming: 7 bases; junction bases outside the gene matches: 7. Per the germline V gene, CDR1 is MNHNS and CDR2 is SASEGT. This CDR3 contains 15 residues. Profiled with immunoSEQ multiplex PCR; TCRdb holds only in-frame clones, not every one. The table lists more than 75,000 clones, 65% to 90% of them singletons. This sample stems from a study of blood T cell repertoires in COVID-19. The genes are TRBV6-1 and TRBJ2-1; 9 bases align to TRBD1. This clonotype was obtained from an elderly woman with active or convalescent COVID-19. Material: peripheral blood. CDR3 DNA sequence: TGTGCCAGCAGTGATGGGACAGGGTTGTGGAATGAGCAGTTCTTC. It is translated as CASSDGTGLWNEQFF.